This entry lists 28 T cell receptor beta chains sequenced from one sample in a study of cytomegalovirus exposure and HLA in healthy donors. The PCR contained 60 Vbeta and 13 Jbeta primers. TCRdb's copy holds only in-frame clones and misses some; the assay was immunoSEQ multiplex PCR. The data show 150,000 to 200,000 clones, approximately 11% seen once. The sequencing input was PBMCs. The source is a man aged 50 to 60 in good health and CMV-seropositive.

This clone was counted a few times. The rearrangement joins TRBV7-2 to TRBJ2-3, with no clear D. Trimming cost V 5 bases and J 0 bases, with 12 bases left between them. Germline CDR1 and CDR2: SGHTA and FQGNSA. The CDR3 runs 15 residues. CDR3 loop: CASSREVPSTDTQYF. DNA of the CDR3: TGTGCCAGCAGCCGAGAAGTGCCTAGCACAGATACGCAGTATTTT. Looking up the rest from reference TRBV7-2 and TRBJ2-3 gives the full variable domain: GAGVSQSPSNKVTEKGKDVELRCDPISGHTALYWYRQSLGQGLEFLIYFQGNSAPDKSGLPSDRFSAERTGGSVSTLTIQRTQQEDSAVYLCASSREVPSTDTQYFGPGTRLTVL.

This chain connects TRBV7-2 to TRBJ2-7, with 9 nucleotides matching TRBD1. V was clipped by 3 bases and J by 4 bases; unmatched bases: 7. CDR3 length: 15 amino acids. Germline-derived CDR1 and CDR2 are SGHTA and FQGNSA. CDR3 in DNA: TGTGCCAGCAGCTTGGCTTCGGACAGGGGATACGAGCAGTACTTC. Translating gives CASSLASDRGYEQYF. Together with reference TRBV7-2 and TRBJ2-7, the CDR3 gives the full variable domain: GAGVSQSPSNKVTEKGKDVELRCDPISGHTALYWYRQSLGQGLEFLIYFQGNSAPDKSGLPSDRFSAERTGGSVSTLTIQRTQQEDSAVYLCASSLASDRGYEQYFGPGTRLTVT.

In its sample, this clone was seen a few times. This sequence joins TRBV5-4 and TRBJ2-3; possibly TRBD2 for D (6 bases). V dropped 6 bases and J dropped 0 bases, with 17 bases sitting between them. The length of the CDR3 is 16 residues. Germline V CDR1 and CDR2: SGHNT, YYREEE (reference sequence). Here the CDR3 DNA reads TGTGCCAGCAACGAGAGGGCGGGGCCTAGCACAGATACGCAGTATTTT. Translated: CASNERAGPSTDTQYF. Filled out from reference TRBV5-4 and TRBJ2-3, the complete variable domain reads ETGVTQSPTHLIKTRGQQVTLRCSSQSGHNTVSWYQQALGQGPQFIFQYYREEENGRGNFPPRFSGLQFPNYSSELNVNALELDDSALYLCASNERAGPSTDTQYFGPGTRLTVL.

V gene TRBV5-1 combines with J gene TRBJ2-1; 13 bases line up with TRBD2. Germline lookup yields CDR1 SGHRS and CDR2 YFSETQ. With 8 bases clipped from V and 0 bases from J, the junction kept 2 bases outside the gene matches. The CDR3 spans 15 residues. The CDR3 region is CASTSGGASYNEQFF. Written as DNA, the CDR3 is TGCGCCAGTACTAGCGGGGGGGCCTCCTACAATGAGCAGTTCTTC.

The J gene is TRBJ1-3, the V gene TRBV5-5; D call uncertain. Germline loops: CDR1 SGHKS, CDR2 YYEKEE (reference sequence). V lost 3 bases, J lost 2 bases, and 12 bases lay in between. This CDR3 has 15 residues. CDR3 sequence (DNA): TGTGCCAGCAGCTCCCGGTGGGGAGCTGGAAACACCATATATTTT. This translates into CASSSRWGAGNTIYF.

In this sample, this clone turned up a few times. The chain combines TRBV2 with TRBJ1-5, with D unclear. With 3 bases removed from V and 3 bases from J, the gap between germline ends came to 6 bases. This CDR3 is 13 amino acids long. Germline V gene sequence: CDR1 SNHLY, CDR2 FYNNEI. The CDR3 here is CASSEGYNQPQHF. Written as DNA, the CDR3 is TGTGCCAGCAGTGAGGGCTACAATCAGCCCCAGCATTTT.

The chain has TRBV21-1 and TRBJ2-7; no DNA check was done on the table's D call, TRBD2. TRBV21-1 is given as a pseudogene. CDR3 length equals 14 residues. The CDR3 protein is CASSKKRRVDEQYF. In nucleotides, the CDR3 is TGTGCCAGCAGCAAAAAAAGGAGGGTGGACGAGCAGTACTTC.

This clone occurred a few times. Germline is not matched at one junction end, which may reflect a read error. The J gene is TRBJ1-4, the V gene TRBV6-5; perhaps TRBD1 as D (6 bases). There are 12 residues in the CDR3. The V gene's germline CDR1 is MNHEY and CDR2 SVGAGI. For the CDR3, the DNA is TGTGCCAGCAGAAAACAGGTATCAGGGGCACTTTTT. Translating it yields CASRKQVSGALF.

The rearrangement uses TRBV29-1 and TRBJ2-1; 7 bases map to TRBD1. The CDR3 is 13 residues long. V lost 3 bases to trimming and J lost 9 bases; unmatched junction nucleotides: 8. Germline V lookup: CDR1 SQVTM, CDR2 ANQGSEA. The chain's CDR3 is CSVDERPGGEQFF. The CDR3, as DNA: TGCAGCGTTGATGAAAGGCCAGGGGGTGAGCAGTTCTTC.

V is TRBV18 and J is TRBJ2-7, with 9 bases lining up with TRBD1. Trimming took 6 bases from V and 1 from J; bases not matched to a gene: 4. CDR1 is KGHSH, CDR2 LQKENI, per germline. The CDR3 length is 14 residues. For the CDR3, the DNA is TGTGCCAGCTCCAAGGACAGGGGATCCTACGAGCAGTACTTC. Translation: CASSKDRGSYEQYF.

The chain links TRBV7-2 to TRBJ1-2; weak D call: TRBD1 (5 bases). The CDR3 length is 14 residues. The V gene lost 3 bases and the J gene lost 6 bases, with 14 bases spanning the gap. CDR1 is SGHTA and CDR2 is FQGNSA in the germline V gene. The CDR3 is CASSFLGGANGYTF. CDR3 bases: TGTGCCAGCAGCTTCTTGGGGGGTGCTAATGGCTACACCTTC.

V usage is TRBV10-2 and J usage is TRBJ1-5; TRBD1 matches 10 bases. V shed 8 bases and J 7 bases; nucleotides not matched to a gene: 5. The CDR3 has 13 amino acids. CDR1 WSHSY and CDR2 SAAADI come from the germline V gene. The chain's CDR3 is CASAPGQGQPQHF. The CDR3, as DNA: TGCGCCAGCGCTCCGGGACAGGGGCAGCCCCAGCATTTT.

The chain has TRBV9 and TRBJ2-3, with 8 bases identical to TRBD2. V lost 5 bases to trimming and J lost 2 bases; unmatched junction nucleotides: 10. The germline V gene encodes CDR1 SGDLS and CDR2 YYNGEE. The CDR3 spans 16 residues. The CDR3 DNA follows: TGTGCCAGCAGTTCCTCCTCAGCGGGGGACACAGATACGCAGTATTTT. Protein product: CASSSSSAGDTDTQYF.

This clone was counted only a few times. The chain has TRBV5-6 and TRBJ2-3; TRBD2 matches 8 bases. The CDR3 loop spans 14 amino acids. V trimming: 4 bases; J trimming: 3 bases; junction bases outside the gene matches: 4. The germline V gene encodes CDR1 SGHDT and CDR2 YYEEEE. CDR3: CASSPGGATDTQYF. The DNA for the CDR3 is TGTGCCAGCAGCCCCGGGGGGGCAACAGATACGCAGTATTTT.

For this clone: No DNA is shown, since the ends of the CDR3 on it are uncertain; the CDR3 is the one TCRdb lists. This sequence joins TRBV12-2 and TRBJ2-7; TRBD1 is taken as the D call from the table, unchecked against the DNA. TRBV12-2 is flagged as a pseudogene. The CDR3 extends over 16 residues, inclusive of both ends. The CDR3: CASRWGQGILPHEQYV.

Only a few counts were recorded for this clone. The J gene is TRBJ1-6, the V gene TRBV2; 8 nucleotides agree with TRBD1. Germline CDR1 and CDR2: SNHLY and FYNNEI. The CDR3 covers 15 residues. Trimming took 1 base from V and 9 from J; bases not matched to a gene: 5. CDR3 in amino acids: CASSEDSGGSSPLHF. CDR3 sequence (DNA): TGTGCCAGCAGTGAAGACTCAGGGGGCAGTTCACCCCTCCACTTT.

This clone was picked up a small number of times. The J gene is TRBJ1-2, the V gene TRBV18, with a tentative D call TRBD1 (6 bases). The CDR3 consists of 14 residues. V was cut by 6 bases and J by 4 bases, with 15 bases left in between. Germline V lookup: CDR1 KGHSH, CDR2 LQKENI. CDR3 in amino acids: CASSLGAQGYGYTF. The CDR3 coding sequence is TGTGCCAGCTCTTTGGGGGCGCAAGGCTATGGCTACACCTTC.

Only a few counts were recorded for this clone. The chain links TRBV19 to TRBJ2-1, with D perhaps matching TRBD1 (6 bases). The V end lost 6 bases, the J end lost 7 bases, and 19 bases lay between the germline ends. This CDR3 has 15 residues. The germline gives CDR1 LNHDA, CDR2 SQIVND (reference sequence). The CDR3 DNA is TGTGCCAGTAGGGACAGTTTCCTCGGGGCAAATGAGCAGTTCTTC. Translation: CASRDSFLGANEQFF.

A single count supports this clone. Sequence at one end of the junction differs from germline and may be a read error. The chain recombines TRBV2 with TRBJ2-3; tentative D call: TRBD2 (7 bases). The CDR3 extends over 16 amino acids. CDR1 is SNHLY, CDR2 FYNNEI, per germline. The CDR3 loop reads CASSPIGGGGTDAQYF. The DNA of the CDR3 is TGTGCCAGCAGCCCCATAGGAGGCGGGGGCACAGATGCGCAGTATTTT.

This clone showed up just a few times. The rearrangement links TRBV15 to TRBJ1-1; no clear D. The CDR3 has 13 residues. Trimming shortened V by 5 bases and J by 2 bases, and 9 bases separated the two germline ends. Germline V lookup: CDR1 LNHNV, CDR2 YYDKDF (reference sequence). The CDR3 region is CATSLQDNTEAFF. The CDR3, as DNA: TGTGCCACCAGCTTGCAGGATAACACTGAAGCTTTCTTT.

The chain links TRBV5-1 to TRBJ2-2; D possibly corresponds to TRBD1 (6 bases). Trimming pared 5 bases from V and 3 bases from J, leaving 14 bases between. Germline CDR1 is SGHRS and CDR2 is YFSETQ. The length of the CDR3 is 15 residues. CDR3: CASSIQGSYTGELFF. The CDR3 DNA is TGCGCCAGCAGTATTCAGGGGTCCTACACCGGGGAGCTGTTTTTT. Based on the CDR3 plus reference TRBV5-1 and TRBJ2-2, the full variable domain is KAGVTQTPRYLIKTRGQQVTLSCSPISGHRSVSWYQQTPGQGLQFLFEYFSETQRNKGNFPGRFSGRQFSNSRSEMNVSTLELGDSALYLCASSIQGSYTGELFFGEGSRLTVL.

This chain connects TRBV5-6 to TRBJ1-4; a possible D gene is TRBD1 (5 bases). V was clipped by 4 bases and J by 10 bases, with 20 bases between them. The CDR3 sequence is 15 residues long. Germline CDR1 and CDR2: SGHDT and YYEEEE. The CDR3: CASSAGTYRKGKLFF. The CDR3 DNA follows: TGTGCCAGCAGCGCGGGGACTTACAGGAAGGGAAAACTGTTTTTT.

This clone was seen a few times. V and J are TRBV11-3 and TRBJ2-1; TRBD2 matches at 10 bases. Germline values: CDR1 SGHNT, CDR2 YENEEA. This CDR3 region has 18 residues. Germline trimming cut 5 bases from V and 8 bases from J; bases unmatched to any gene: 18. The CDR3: CASSPRGLAGAPSDEQFF. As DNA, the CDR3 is TGTGCCAGCAGCCCGCGAGGGCTAGCGGGGGCACCTAGTGATGAGCAGTTCTTC.

The CDR3 DNA is TGTGCCAGCAGCTTAAGAACAGATCAGCCCCAGCATTTT. Translation: CASSLRTDQPQHF. V is TRBV7-9 and J is TRBJ1-5; D gene ambiguous. V lost 2 bases and J lost 5, with 7 bases in between. In germline, CDR1 is SEHNR, CDR2 FQNEAQ (reference sequence). The CDR3 sequence is 13 residues long.

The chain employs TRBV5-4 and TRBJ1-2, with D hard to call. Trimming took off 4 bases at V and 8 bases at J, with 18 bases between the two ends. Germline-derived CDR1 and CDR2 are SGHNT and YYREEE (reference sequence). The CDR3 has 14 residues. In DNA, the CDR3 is TGTGCCAGCAGCCCCCCCAGCGCGGGTTCCGGCTACACCTTC. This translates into CASSPPSAGSGYTF.

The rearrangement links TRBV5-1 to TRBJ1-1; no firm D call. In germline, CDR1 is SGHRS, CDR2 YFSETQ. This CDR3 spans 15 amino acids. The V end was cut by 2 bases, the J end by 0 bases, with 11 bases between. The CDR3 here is CASSFAEVMNTEAFF. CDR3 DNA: TGCGCCAGCAGCTTCGCGGAGGTAATGAACACTGAAGCTTTCTTT.

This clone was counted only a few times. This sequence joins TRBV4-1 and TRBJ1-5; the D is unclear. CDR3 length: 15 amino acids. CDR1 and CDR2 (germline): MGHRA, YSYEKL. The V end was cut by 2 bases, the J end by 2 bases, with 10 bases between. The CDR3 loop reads CASSQSGLGNQPQHF. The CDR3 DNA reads TGCGCCAGCAGCCAATCAGGTTTGGGCAATCAGCCCCAGCATTTT.

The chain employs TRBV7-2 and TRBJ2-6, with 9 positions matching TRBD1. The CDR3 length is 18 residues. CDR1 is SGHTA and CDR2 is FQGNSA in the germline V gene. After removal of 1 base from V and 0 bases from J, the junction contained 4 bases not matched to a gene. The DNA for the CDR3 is TGTGCCAGCAGCTTAGGCGGGACAGGGTTCTCTGGGGCCAACGTCCTGACTTTC. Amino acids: CASSLGGTGFSGANVLTF.